Listed here is a single T cell receptor beta chain. This entry is derived from a study of T cell responses to AZD1222 COVID-19 vaccine. Study context: Analysis merged second doses at about 4 or about 12 weeks.

V lost 6 bases, J lost 0 bases, and 3 bases lay in between. The germline gives CDR1 MNHEY, CDR2 SVGAGI. The CDR3 runs 12 residues. Only in-frame clones appear in the TCRdb table, and some are missing; sequencing was by immunoSEQ multiplex PCR. The data show around 130,000 clones, with just over 85% seen just once and less than 15% held by the top ten. The TCR sequence derives from an adult in good health. Sequencing used peripheral blood, obtained on day 0 of AZD1222 vaccination. J is TRBJ2-4 and V is TRBV6-5; D not resolved. CDR3 region: CASRPAKNIQYF. The CDR3 DNA reads as TGTGCCAGCAGACCAGCCAAAAACATTCAGTACTTC.